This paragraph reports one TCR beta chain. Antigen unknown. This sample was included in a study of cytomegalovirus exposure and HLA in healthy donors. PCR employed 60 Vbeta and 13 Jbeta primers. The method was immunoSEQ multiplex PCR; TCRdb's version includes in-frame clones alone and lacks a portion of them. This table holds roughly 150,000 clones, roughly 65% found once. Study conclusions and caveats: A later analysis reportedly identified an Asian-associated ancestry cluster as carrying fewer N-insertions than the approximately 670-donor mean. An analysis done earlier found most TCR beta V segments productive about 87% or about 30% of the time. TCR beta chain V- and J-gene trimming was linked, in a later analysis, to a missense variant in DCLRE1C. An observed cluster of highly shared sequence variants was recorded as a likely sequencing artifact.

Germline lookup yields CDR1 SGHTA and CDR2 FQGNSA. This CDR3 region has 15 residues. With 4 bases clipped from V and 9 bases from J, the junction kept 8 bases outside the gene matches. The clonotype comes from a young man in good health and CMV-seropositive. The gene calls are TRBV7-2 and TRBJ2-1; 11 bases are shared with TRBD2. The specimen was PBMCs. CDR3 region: CASSSRLAGYGEQFF. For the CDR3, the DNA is TGTGCCAGCAGCTCCCGACTAGCGGGATACGGTGAGCAGTTCTTC.